These 32 T cell receptor beta chains share one sample of origin, sequenced in a study of Graves' ophthalmopathy and Graves' hyperthyroidism. From RNA, the CDR3 regions of TCR beta chains were amplified and sequenced. HTBI primers served in a first-round RT-PCR, which a second-round multiplex PCR followed. Via MiXCR, TCRdb re-called the multiplex PCR reads, giving one row per CDR3 protein. The table lists nearly 400,000 distinct CDR3 sequences, around 20% of them singletons, with roughly 1.6% in the top ten. The sequenced sample consisted of peripheral blood. The receptors were sampled from a woman between 18 and 30 years old with Graves' ophthalmopathy.

The chain combines TRBV28 with TRBJ1-1; D is unclear. Germline V gene lookup returns CDR1 MDHEN and CDR2 SYDVKM. The CDR3 has 14 amino acids. V dropped 6 bases and J dropped 4 bases, with 15 bases sitting between them. In DNA, the CDR3 is TGTGCCAGCAGAGATTCCCGGGAGTTCACTGAAGCTTTCTTT. Translating gives CASRDSREFTEAFF.

This clonotype was picked up many times. The chain couples TRBV6-2 or TRBV6-3 to TRBJ2-7; 11 bases agree with TRBD2. V was clipped by 8 bases and J by 2 bases; unmatched bases: 5. Germline V gene sequence: CDR1 MNHEY, CDR2 SVGEGT. The CDR3 has 14 residues. The CDR3 DNA is TGTGCCAGCGCGAGACTAGCGGGACCCTACGAGCAGTACTTC. Translated, it gives CASARLAGPYEQYF.

This clonotype was recorded at least ten times. The chain combines TRBV25-1 with TRBJ2-2; 7 bases match TRBD1. The V segment lost 5 bases and the J segment 13 bases; nucleotides outside the gene matches: 10. From germline, CDR1 is MGHDK and CDR2 SYGVNS. CDR3 length equals 13 residues. CDR3 region: CASSPPRQGLLFF. The DNA of the CDR3 is TGTGCCAGCAGTCCCCCGCGACAGGGATTGCTGTTTTTT.

This clonotype was detected many times. The chain employs TRBV15 and TRBJ2-2; the D gene is possibly TRBD2 (6 bases). CDR1 and CDR2 from the germline V gene are LNHNV and YYDKDF (reference sequence). The CDR3 runs to 14 residues. V lost 4 bases and J 1 base, leaving 7 bases between the germline ends. The CDR3 sequence is CATSTGLNTGELFF. For the CDR3, the DNA is TGTGCCACCAGCACGGGACTGAACACCGGGGAGCTGTTTTTT. The entire variable domain, with the rest obtained from reference TRBV15 and TRBJ2-2, is as follows: DAMVIQNPRYQVTQFGKPVTLSCSQTLNHNVMYWYQQKSSQAPKLLFHYYDKDFNNEADTPDNFQSRRPNTSFCFLDIRSPGLGDTAMYLCATSTGLNTGELFFGEGSRLTVL.

This clonotype came up many times. V gene TRBV12-3 or TRBV12-4 combines with J gene TRBJ2-5; TRBD1 aligns across 8 bases. This CDR3 comprises 13 residues. The J segment lost 2 bases and the V segment lost 6 bases, leaving 2 bases of the junction unmatched. For the CDR3, the DNA is TGTGCCAGCAGGCGGACAGGGCAAGAGACCCAGTACTTC. Translating it yields CASRRTGQETQYF.

This clonotype was recorded many times. The chain is built from TRBV27 and TRBJ2-7; 8 bases are shared with TRBD1. This CDR3 is built from 16 residues. V gave up 5 bases and J gave up 4 bases; unmatched junction bases: 13. Germline lookup yields CDR1 MNHEY and CDR2 SMNVEV (reference sequence). The CDR3 coding sequence is TGTGCCAGCAGTAAACGCCGGGACAGGAGCTTGTACGAGCAGTACTTC. This encodes CASSKRRDRSLYEQYF.

V is TRBV6-5 and J is TRBJ2-7, with D unclear. The V end was cut by 4 bases, the J end by 2 bases, with 12 bases between. The CDR3 is 14 residues long. Germline V gene sequence: CDR1 MNHEY, CDR2 SVGAGI. The DNA of the CDR3 is TGTGCCAGCAGTTCCGAGGACCTTACCTACGAGCAGTACTTC. Protein sequence: CASSSEDLTYEQYF.

This clonotype was seen ten or more times. This chain connects TRBV6-5 to TRBJ1-5; D is uncertain. This CDR3 contains 15 residues. Between the trimmed V and J ends, which lost 0 bases and 0 bases, there was a span of 6 bases. From germline, CDR1 is MNHEY and CDR2 SVGAGI. In DNA, the CDR3 is TGTGCCAGCAGTTACTCGACGGTTAGCAATCAGCCCCAGCATTTT. This sequence encodes CASSYSTVSNQPQHF.

The chain is built from TRBV6-1 and TRBJ1-6; 7 bases match TRBD1. Germline CDR1 is MNHNS and CDR2 is SASEGT. The length of the CDR3 is 14 residues. V shed 6 bases, J shed 14 bases, and the junction held 13 bases outside the gene matches. CDR3 DNA sequence: TGTGCCAGCAGCCCCGGGACAGCCGGCGTCGCCCTCCACTTT. This gives the protein CASSPGTAGVALHF.

In its sample, this clonotype was seen many times. The chain links TRBV12-3 or TRBV12-4 to TRBJ1-2; D remains unclear. The CDR3 is 14 amino acids. Trimming pared 2 bases from V and 8 bases from J, leaving 15 bases between. This chain's CDR3 is CASSLLALTEGYTF. In DNA, the CDR3 is TGTGCCAGCAGTTTACTCGCCTTGACGGAGGGCTACACCTTC.

This clonotype has a count of ten or more. The chain combines TRBV12-3 or TRBV12-4 with TRBJ2-5; 10 positions agree with TRBD2. Trimming took 6 bases from V and 2 from J; bases not matched to a gene: 6. The CDR3 covers 15 residues. The CDR3 here is CASSPGLAVQETQYF. The CDR3 DNA sequence: TGTGCCAGCAGCCCAGGACTAGCGGTACAAGAGACCCAGTACTTC.

This clonotype has at least ten counts. J is TRBJ1-2 and V is TRBV29-1; unclear D gene. The CDR3 covers 13 residues. Looked up from germline, CDR1 is SQVTM and CDR2 is ANQGSEA. V was clipped by 6 bases and J by 0 bases, with 11 bases between them. The DNA for the CDR3 is TGCAGCGTACCGGAGGGTGCTAACTATGGCTACACCTTC. Translation: CSVPEGANYGYTF. Supplemented by reference TRBV29-1 and TRBJ1-2, the full variable domain reads SAVISQKPSRDICQRGTSLTIQCQVDSQVTMMFWYRQQPGQSLTLIATANQGSEATYESGFVIDKFPISRPNLTFSTLTVSNMSPEDSSIYLCSVPEGANYGYTFGSGTRLTVV.

The gene calls are TRBV28 and TRBJ2-5; TRBD2 matches 8 bases. CDR3 size: 13 residues. Looked up from germline, CDR1 is MDHEN and CDR2 is SYDVKM. V dropped 7 bases and J dropped 9; count of bases not matched to a gene: 10. DNA for the CDR3: TGTGCCAGCAACCGCGGGAGGCCGAGAGCCCAGTACTTC. This codes for CASNRGRPRAQYF.

This clonotype was seen repeatedly, ten times or more. This chain joins TRBV6-4 and TRBJ1-1, with 8 bases identical to TRBD1. The CDR3 extends over 14 amino acids. J gave up 5 bases and V 8 bases, and 10 bases lay outside the gene matches. CDR1 and CDR2 from the germline V gene are MRHNA and SNTAGT. The CDR3 protein is CASGVTGDRTEAFF. The CDR3 DNA sequence: TGTGCCAGCGGAGTGACAGGGGATAGGACTGAAGCTTTCTTT.

There are many counts of this clonotype. Lacking the conserved final phenylalanine or tryptophan, this CDR3 likely reflects a read error. This CDR3 is CASSPSTTGTGELFS. As DNA, the CDR3 is TGTGCCAGCAGCCCATCCACAACAGGGACCGGGGAGCTGTTTTCT. V and J are TRBV11-2 and TRBJ2-2; weak D call: TRBD1 (6 bases). V lost 5 bases, J lost 5 bases, and 15 bases lay in between. Looked up from germline, CDR1 is SGHAT and CDR2 is FQNNGV. This CDR3 spans 15 amino acids.

This clonotype appeared many times. At one end the junction does not follow the germline gene, possibly because of a read error. The chain links TRBV24-1 to TRBJ2-7; weak D call: TRBD2 (5 bases). Per germline, CDR1 KGHDR and CDR2 SFDVKD. There are 15 residues in the CDR3. The CDR3 spells CATSARDKPSHEQYF. In nucleotides, the CDR3 is TGTGCCACCAGTGCCCGGGATAAGCCCTCCCACGAGCAGTACTTC.

This clonotype was counted ten times or more. The J gene is TRBJ2-1, the V gene TRBV14, with D maybe TRBD1 (5 bases). The CDR3 length is 16 residues. Trimming shortened V by 4 bases and J by 7 bases, and 20 bases separated the two germline ends. Germline V gives CDR1 SGHDN, CDR2 FVKESK. CDR3 loop: CASSRQVPGLRNEQFF. The DNA of the CDR3 is TGTGCCAGCAGCCGCCAAGTTCCAGGGCTGAGAAATGAGCAGTTCTTC.

This clonotype was seen just once. This chain connects TRBV7-3 to TRBJ2-5, with TRBD2 as a possible D gene (6 bases). V lost 3 bases, J lost 4 bases, and 9 bases lay in between. Per the germline V gene, CDR1 is SGHTA and CDR2 is FQGTGA. The CDR3 totals 13 residues. The CDR3 coding sequence is TGTGCCAGCAGCTTGGACTACTCAGAGACCCAGTACTTC. It translates to CASSLDYSETQYF.

This clonotype was seen many times. The CDR3 sequence is CASSEPGQAPLPGNTIYF. The CDR3, as DNA: TGTGCCAGCAGCGAACCGGGACAGGCCCCCCTTCCTGGAAACACCATATATTTT. The V gene is TRBV9, the J gene TRBJ1-3, with 8 bases aligning to TRBD1. The CDR3 has 18 amino acids. Germline CDR1 is SGDLS and CDR2 is YYNGEE. After removal of 3 bases from V and 2 bases from J, the junction contained 13 bases not matched to a gene.

There are many counts of this clonotype. CDR3 DNA: TGTGCCAGCAGTCGGAGCGGGGGTCTCTCCTACGAGCAGTACTTC. Its protein product is CASSRSGGLSYEQYF. This chain connects TRBV3-1 to TRBJ2-7; TRBD2 agrees at 8 bases. Germline V lookup: CDR1 LGHDT, CDR2 YNNKEL (reference sequence). The CDR3 has 15 residues. Trimming took 6 bases from V and 0 from J; bases not matched to a gene: 7.

This clonotype was recorded at least ten times. The rearrangement links TRBV12-3 or TRBV12-4 to TRBJ2-4; no definite D call. This CDR3 has 11 residues. Trimming took off 4 bases at V and 10 bases at J, with 8 bases between the two ends. The chain's CDR3 is CASSSTPIQYF. The CDR3, as DNA: TGTGCCAGCAGTTCTACCCCAATTCAGTACTTC.

At least ten counts were recorded for this clonotype. The chain combines TRBV20-1 with TRBJ2-7; 11 bases map to TRBD2. Per the germline V gene, CDR1 is DFQATT and CDR2 is SNEGSKA (reference sequence). The V segment lost 5 bases and the J segment 5 bases; nucleotides outside the gene matches: 11. The CDR3 extends over 15 amino acids. The CDR3 DNA reads TGCAGTGCTGAAACGACTAGCGGGATTGAAGACGAGCAGTACTTC. Protein: CSAETTSGIEDEQYF.

This clonotype came up many times. The chain uses TRBV28 and TRBJ1-5, with 10 bases lining up with TRBD1. The germline V gene encodes CDR1 MDHEN and CDR2 SYDVKM. J gave up 2 bases and V 3 bases, and 7 bases lay outside the gene matches. CDR3 length: 17 residues. In DNA form, the CDR3 reads TGTGCCAGCAGTTTGGCGGGACAGGGGCTTCGCAATCAGCCCCAGCATTTT. Amino acids: CASSLAGQGLRNQPQHF.

The sample holds many counts of this clonotype. The chain carries TRBV18 and TRBJ1-2, with 11 bases lining up with TRBD1. From germline, CDR1 is KGHSH and CDR2 LQKENI. V trimming: 3 bases; J trimming: 8 bases; junction bases outside the gene matches: 8. The CDR3 spans 15 residues. The CDR3 reads CASSPLGQGVEGYTF. The CDR3 DNA is TGTGCCAGCTCACCCCTGGGACAGGGGGTGGAAGGCTACACCTTC.

There are many counts of this clonotype. The chain is built from TRBV27 and TRBJ1-2; tentatively, D is TRBD1 (5 bases). The germline V gene has CDR1 MNHEY and CDR2 SMNVEV (reference sequence). The CDR3 sequence is 14 residues long. The V end was cut by 6 bases, the J end by 4 bases, with 15 bases between. CDR3 nucleotides: TGTGCCAGCAGGCCACCCCAGGGCGTCTATGGCTACACCTTC. This codes for CASRPPQGVYGYTF.

This clonotype has ten or more counts. This chain uses TRBV12-3 or TRBV12-4 with TRBJ2-7; 10 bases match TRBD2. The CDR3 consists of 15 residues. The V and J ends lost 5 bases and 2 bases, in that order; junction bases with no gene match: 6. This CDR3 is CASSPGLANPYEQYF. The CDR3, as DNA: TGTGCCAGCAGTCCGGGACTAGCGAACCCCTACGAGCAGTACTTC.

The V and J genes are TRBV24-1 and TRBJ2-7; D is perhaps TRBD1 (5 bases). The CDR3 extends over 13 amino acids. Trimming cost V 4 bases and J 6 bases, with 12 bases left between them. Germline V lookup: CDR1 KGHDR, CDR2 SFDVKD. The CDR3 region has the DNA TGTGCCACCAGTGACCCGACAGATTCCGAGCAGTACTTC. This translates into CATSDPTDSEQYF.

In this sample, this clonotype turned up many times. V usage is TRBV10-1 and J usage is TRBJ1-5; D is unclear. Germline V CDR1 and CDR2: WNHNN, SYGVQD (reference sequence). Trimming pared 7 bases from V and 2 bases from J, leaving 6 bases between. The CDR3 sequence is 12 residues long. The chain's CDR3 is CASTRGNQPQHF. CDR3 DNA: TGCGCCAGCACGAGGGGCAATCAGCCCCAGCATTTT.

This clonotype was picked up many times. The gene calls are TRBV4-2 and TRBJ2-7; tentatively, D is TRBD1 (7 bases). This CDR3 is 20 amino acids long. The V end lost 4 bases, the J end lost 1 base, and 29 bases lay between the germline ends. Germline-derived CDR1 and CDR2 are LGHNA and YNFKEQ. CDR3 loop: CASSRIVRAGGSGVSYEQYF. CDR3 DNA: TGTGCCAGCAGCCGGATTGTTCGGGCAGGGGGTAGCGGAGTTTCCTACGAGCAGTACTTC.

In this sample, this clonotype turned up many times. The rearrangement links TRBV6-2 or TRBV6-3 to TRBJ1-2; 10 bases are shared with TRBD1. Germline V gene lookup returns CDR1 MNHEY and CDR2 SVGEGT. The CDR3 is made up of 15 amino acids. J was trimmed by 5 bases and V by 6 bases; bases with no gene match: 9. This chain's CDR3 is CASRLPLGQGYGYTF. The CDR3 region has the DNA TGTGCCAGCAGACTGCCTCTGGGACAGGGGTATGGCTACACCTTC.

The sample holds many counts of this clonotype. V and J are TRBV7-8 and TRBJ2-4; 11 bases line up with TRBD2. The germline V gene encodes CDR1 SGHVS and CDR2 FQNEAQ. The CDR3 loop spans 16 amino acids. V lost 2 bases and J lost 3; bases outside the gene matches: 3. The CDR3 reads CASSLSSGGDKNIQYF. In DNA form, the CDR3 reads TGTGCCAGCAGCTTAAGTAGCGGGGGGGACAAAAACATTCAGTACTTC.

Many counts were recorded for this clonotype. The J gene is TRBJ1-5, the V gene TRBV7-2; D gene ambiguous. This CDR3 is 14 amino acids long. Trimming removed 2 bases at V and 2 bases at J, with 7 bases between. Looked up from germline, CDR1 is SGHTA and CDR2 is FQGNSA. In nucleotides, the CDR3 is TGTGCCAGCAGCTTAATCGCGGGCAATCAGCCCCAGCATTTT. Protein product: CASSLIAGNQPQHF.